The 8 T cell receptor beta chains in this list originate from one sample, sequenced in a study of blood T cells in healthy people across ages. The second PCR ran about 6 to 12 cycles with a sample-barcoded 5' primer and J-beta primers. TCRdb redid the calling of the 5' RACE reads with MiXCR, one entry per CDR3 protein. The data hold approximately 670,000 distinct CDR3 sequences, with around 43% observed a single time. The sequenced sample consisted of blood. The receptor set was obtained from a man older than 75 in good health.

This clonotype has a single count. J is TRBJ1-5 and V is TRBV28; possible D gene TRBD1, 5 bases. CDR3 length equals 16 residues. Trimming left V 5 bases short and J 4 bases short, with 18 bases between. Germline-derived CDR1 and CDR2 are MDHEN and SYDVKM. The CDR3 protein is CASSTPGGLGNQPQHF. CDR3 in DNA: TGTGCCAGCAGTACCCCGGGGGGTTTGGGTAATCAGCCCCAGCATTTT. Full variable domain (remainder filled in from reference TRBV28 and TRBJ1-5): DVKVTQSSRYLVKRTGEKVFLECVQDMDHENMFWYRQDPGLGLRLIYFSYDVKMKEKGDIPEGYSVSREKKERFSLILESASTNQTSMYLCASSTPGGLGNQPQHFGDGTRLSIL.

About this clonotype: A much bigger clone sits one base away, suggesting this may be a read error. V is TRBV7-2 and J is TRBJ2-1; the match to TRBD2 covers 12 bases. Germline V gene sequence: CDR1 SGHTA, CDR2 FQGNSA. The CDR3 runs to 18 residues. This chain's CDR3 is CASGKQLAGGGSLNERFF. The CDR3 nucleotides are TGTGCCAGCGGAAAACAACTAGCGGGGGGCGGCTCTCTCAATGAGCGGTTCTTC.

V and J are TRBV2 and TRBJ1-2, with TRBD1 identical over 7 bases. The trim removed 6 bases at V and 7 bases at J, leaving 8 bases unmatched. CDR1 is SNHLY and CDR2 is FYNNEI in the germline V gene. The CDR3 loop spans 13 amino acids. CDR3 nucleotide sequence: TGTGCCAGCAGCTATGAAAGGGGGCCTGGCTACACCTTC. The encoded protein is CASSYERGPGYTF.

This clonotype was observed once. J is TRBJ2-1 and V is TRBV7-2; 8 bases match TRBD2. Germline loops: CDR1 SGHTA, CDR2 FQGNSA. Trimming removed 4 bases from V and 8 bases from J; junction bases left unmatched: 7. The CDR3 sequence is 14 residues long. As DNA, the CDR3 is TGTGCCAGCAGCTCCACCGGACTAGCCGATGAGCAGTTCTTC. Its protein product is CASSSTGLADEQFF.

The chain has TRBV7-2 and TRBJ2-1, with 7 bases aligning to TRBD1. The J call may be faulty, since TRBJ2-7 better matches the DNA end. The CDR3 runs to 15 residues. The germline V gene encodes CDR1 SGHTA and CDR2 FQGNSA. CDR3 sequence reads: CASSLQRGQDNEQYF. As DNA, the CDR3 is TGTGCCAGCAGCTTACAAAGGGGGCAGGACAATGAGCAGTACTTC.

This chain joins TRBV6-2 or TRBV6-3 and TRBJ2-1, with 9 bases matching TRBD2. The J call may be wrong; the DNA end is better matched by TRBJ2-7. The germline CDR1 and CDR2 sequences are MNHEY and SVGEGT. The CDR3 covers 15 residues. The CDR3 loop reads CASSLAGNSYNEQYF. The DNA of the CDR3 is TGTGCCAGCAGTCTAGCGGGAAACTCCTACAATGAGCAGTACTTC.

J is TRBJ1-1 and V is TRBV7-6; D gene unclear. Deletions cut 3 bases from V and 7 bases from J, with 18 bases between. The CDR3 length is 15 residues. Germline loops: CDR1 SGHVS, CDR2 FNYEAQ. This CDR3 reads CASSLEDGRRGEAFF. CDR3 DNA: TGTGCCAGCAGCTTGGAGGACGGGAGACGGGGTGAAGCTTTCTTT.

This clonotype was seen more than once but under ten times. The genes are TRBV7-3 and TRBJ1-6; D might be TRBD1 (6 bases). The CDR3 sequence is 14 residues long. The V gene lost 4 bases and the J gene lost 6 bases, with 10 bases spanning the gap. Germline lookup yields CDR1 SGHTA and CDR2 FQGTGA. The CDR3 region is CASSSTGGNSPLHF. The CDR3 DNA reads TGTGCCAGCAGCTCGACAGGTGGTAATTCACCCCTCCACTTT.